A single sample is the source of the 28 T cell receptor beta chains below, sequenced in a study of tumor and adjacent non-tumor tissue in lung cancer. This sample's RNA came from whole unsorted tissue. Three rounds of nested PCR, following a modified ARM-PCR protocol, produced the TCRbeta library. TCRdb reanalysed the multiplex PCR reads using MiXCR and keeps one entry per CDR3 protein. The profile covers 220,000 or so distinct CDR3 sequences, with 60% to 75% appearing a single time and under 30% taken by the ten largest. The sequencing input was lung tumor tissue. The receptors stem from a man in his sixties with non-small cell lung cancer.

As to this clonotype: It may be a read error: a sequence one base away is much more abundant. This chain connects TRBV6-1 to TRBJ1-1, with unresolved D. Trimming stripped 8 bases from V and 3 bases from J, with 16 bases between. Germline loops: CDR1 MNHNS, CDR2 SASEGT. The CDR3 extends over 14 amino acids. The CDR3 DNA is TGTGCCAGCGGTTACGCTACAGTGGACACTGAAGCTTTCTTT. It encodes CASGYATVDTEAFF.

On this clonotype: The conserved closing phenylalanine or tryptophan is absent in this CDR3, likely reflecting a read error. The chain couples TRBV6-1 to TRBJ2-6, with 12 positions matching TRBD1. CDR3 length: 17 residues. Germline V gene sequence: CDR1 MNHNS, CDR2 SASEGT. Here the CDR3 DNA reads TGTGCCAGCAGTTTAGGGACAGGGGGCTCTGGGGCCAACGCCCTGACTTTA. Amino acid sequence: CASSLGTGGSGANALTL.

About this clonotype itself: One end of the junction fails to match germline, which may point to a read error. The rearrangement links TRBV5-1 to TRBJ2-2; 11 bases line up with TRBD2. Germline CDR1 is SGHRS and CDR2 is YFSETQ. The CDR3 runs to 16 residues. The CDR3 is CASRTQTSGNTGEPFF. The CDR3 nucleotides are TGCGCCAGCCGCACCCAGACTAGCGGGAACACCGGGGAGCCGTTTTTT.

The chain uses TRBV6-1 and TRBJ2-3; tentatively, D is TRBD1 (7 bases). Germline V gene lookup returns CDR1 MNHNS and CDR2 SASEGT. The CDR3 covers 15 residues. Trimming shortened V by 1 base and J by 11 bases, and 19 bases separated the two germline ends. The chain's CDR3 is CASSEGPQGGHMQYF. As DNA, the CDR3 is TGTGCCAGCAGTGAAGGACCCCAGGGGGGTCATATGCAGTATTTT.

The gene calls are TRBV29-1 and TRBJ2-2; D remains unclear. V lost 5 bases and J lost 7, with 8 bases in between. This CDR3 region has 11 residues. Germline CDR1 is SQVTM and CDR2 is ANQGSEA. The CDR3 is CSVSTCGELFF. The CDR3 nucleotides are TGCAGCGTTAGCACGTGCGGGGAGCTGTTTTTT.

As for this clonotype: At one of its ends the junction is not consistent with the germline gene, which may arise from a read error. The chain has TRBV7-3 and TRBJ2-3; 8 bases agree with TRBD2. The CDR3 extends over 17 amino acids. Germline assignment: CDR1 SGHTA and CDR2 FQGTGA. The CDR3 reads CVSSLGGAGDGTDTQYF. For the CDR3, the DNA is TGTGTCAGCAGCTTAGGCGGAGCGGGAGATGGCACAGATACGCAGTATTTT. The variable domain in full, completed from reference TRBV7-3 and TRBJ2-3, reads GAGVSQTPSNKVTEKGKYVELRCDPISGHTALYWYRQSLGQGPEFLIYFQGTGAADDSGLPNDRFFAVRPEGSVSTLKIQRTERGDSAVYLCVSSLGGAGDGTDTQYFGPGTRLTVL.

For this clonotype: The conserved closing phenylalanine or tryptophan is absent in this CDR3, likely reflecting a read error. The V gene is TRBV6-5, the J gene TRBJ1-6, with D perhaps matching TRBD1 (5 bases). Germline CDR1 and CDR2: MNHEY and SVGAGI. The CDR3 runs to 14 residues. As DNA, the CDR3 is TGTGCCAGCAGTTCGGGACCTTATAATTTACCCCTCCACATT. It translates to CASSSGPYNLPLHI.

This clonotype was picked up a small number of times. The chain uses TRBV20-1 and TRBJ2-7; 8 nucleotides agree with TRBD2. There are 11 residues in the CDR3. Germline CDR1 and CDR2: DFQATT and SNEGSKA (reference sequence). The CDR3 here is CSGGRLHEQYF. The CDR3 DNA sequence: TGCAGCGGCGGGAGGCTCCACGAGCAGTACTTC.

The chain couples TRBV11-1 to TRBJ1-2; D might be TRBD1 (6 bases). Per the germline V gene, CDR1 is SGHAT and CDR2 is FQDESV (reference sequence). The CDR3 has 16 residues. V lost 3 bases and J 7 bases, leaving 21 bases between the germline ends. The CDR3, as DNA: TGTGCCAGCAGCTTCGACATGATCGACAGGAGCTGTGGCTACACCTTC. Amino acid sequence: CASSFDMIDRSCGYTF.

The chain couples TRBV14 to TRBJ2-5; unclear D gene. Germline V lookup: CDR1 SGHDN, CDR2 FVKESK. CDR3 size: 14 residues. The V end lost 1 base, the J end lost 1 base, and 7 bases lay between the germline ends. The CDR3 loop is CASSQVWAQETQYF. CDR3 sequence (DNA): TGTGCCAGCAGCCAAGTATGGGCCCAAGAGACCCAGTACTTC. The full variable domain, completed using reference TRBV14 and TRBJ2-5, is EAGVTQFPSHSVIEKGQTVTLRCDPISGHDNLYWYRRVMGKEIKFLLHFVKESKQDESGMPNNRFLAERTGGTYSTLKVQPAELEDSGVYFCASSQVWAQETQYFGPGTRLLVL.

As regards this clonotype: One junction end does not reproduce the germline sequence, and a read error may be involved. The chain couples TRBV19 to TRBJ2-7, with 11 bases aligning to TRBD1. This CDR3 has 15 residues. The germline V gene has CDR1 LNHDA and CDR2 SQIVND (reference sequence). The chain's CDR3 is CASSTGTGGNYKQYF. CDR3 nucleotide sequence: TGTGCCAGTAGTACGGGGACAGGGGGGAACTACAAGCAGTACTTC.

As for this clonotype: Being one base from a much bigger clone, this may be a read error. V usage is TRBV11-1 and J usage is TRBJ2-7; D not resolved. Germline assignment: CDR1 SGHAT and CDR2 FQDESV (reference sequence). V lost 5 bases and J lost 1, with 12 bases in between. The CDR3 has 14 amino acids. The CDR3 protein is CASSRNSLSYEQYF. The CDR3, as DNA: TGTGCCAGCAGCCGGAACAGCTTATCCTACGAGCAGTACTTC.

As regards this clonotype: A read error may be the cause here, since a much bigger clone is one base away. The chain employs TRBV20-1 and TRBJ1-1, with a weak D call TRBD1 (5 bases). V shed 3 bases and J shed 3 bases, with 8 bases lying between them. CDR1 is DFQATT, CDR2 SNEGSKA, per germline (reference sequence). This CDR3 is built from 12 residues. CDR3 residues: CSARGRDTEAFF. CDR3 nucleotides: TGCAGTGCTAGGGGCAGGGACACTGAAGCTTTCTTT.

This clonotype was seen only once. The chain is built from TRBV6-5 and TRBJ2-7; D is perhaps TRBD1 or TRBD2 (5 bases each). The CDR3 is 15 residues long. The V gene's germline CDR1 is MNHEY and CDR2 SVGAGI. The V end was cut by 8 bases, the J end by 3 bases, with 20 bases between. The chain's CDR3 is CASCNGGVNCYEQYF. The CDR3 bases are TGTGCCAGCTGCAATGGGGGAGTCAATTGCTACGAGCAGTACTTC.

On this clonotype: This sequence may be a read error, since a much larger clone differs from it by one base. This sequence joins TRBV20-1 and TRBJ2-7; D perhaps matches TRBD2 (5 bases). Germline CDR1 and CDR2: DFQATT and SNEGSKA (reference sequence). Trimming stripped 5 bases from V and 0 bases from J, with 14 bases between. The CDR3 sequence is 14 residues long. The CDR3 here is CSAHESGISYEQYF. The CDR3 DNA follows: TGCAGTGCTCATGAGAGCGGAATCTCCTACGAGCAGTACTTC.

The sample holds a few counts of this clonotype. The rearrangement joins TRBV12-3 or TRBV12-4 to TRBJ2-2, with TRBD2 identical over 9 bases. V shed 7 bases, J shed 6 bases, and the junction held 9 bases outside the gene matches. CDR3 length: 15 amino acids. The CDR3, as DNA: TGTGCCAGCACCTTAGCGGGAGAAGGGGCCGGGGAGCTGTTTTTT. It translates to CASTLAGEGAGELFF.

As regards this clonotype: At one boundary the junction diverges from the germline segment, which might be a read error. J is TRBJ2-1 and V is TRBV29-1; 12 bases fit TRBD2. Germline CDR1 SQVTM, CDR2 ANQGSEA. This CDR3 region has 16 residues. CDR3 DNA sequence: TGCAGCGTTGAGGGGGTGACTAGCGGGAGCCGCAATGCGCAGTTCTTC. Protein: CSVEGVTSGSRNAQFF.

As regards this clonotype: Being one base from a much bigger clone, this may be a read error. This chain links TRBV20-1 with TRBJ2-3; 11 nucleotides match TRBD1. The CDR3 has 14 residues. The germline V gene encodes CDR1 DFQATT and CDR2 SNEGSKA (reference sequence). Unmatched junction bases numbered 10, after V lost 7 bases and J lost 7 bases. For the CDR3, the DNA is TGCAGTGTTTCCAGGACAGGGGGCTTATATACGCAGTATTTT. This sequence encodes CSVSRTGGLYTQYF.

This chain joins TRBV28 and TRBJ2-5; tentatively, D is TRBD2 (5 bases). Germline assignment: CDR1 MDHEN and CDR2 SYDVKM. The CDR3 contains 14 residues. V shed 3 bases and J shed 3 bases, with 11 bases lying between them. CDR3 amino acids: CASSFAAVKETQYF. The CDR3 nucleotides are TGTGCCAGCAGTTTCGCAGCGGTGAAAGAGACCCAGTACTTC.

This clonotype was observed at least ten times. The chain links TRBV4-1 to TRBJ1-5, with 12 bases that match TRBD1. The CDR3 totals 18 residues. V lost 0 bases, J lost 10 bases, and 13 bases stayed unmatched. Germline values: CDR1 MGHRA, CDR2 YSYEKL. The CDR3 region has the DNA TGCGCCAGCAGCCAAGAGGGGGGACAGGGGGCCCGTTCCTATCCCCAGCATTTT. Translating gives CASSQEGGQGARSYPQHF.

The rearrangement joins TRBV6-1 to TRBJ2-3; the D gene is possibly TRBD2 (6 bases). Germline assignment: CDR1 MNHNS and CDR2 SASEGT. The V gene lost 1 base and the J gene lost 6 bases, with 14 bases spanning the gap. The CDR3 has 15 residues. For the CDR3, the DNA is TGTGCCAGCAGTGAAGAACCCCTGGGGGGTGATACGCAGTATTTT. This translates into CASSEEPLGGDTQYF.

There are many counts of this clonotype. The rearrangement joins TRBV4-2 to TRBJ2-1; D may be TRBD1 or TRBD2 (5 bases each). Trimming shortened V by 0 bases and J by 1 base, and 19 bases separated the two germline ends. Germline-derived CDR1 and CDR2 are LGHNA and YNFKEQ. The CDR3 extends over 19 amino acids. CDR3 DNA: TGTGCCAGCAGCCAAGATCAATGGGGCGGAACGGGGTCCTACAATGAGCAGTTCTTC. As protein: CASSQDQWGGTGSYNEQFF.

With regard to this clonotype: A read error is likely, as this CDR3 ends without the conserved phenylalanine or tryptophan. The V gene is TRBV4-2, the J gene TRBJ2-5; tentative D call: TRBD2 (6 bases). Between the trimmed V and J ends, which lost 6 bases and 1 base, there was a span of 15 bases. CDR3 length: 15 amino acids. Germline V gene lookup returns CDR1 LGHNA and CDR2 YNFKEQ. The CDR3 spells CASSSTRGGQETQYS. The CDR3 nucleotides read TGTGCCAGCAGTTCCACACGGGGAGGCCAAGAGACCCAGTACTCC.

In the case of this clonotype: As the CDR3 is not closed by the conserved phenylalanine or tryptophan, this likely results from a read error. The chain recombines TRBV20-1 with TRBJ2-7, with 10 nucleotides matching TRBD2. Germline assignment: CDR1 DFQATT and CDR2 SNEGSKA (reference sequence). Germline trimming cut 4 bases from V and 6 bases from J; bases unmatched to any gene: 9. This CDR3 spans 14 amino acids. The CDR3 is CSATPSGGPAEQYL. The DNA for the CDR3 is TGCAGTGCTACCCCTAGCGGGGGTCCTGCCGAGCAGTACCTC.

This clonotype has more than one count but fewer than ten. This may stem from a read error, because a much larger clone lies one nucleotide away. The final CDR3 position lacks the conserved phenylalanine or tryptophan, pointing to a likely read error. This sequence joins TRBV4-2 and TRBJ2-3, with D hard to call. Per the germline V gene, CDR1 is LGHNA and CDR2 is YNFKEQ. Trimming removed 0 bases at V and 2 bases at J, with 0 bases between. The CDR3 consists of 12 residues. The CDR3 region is CASSQDTDTQYL. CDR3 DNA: TGTGCCAGCAGCCAAGACACAGATACGCAGTATCTT.

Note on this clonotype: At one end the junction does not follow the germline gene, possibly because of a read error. The CDR3 sequence: CARSYSRSGRARETQYF. The DNA for the CDR3 is TGTGCCCGCAGTTACTCGAGAAGCGGGAGGGCCCGAGAGACCCAGTACTTC. The V call is TRBV6-6, the J call TRBJ2-5; 10 bases map to TRBD2. This CDR3 comprises 17 residues. The germline V gene has CDR1 MNHNY and CDR2 SVGAGI (reference sequence).

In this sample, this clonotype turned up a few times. CDR3 region: CATTGTRGNEQFF. In DNA, the CDR3 is TGTGCCACCACCGGGACTAGAGGCAATGAGCAGTTCTTC. V is TRBV6-5 and J is TRBJ2-1, with TRBD2 matching 8 bases. The V segment lost 10 bases and the J segment 6 bases; nucleotides outside the gene matches: 8. The germline CDR1 and CDR2 sequences are MNHEY and SVGAGI. This CDR3 region has 13 residues.

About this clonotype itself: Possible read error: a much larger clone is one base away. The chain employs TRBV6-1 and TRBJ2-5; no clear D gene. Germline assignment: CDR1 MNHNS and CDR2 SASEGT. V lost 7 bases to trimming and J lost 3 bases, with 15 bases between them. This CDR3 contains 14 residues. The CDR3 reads CASNPVTVEETQYF. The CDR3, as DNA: TGTGCCAGCAACCCGGTGACGGTGGAAGAGACCCAGTACTTC.